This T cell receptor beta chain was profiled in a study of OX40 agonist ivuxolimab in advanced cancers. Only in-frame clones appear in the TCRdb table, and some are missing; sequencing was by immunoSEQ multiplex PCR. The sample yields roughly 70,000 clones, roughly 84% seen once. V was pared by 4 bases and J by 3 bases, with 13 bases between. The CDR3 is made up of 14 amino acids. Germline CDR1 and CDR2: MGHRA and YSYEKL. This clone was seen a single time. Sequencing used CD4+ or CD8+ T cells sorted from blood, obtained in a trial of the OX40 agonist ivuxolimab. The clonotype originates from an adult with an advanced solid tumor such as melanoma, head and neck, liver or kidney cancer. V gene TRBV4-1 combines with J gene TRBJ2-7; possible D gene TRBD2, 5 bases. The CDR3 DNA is TGCGCCAGCAGCCCCGGCGGGTCCTACTACGAGCAGTACTTC. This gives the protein CASSPGGSYYEQYF.